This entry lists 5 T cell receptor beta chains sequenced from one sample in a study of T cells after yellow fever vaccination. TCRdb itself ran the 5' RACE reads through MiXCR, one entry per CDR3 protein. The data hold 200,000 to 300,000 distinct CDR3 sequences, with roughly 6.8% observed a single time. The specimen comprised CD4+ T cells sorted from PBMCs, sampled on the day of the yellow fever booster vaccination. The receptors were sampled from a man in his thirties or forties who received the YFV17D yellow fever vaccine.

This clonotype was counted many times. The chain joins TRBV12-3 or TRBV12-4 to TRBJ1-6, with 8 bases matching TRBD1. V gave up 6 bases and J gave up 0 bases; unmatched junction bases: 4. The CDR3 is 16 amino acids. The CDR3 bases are TGTGCCAGCAGACGAACAGGGGGCTCCTATAATTCACCCCTCCACTTT. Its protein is CASRRTGGSYNSPLHF.

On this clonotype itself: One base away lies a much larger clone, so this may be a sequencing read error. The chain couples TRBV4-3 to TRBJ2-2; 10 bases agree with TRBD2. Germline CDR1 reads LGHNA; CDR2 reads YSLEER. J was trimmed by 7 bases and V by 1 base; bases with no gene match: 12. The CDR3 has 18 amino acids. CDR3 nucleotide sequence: TGCGCCAGCAGCCAAGGGAAGGAGGGACTAGCGCGACACGGGGAGCTGTTTTTT. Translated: CASSQGKEGLARHGELFF.

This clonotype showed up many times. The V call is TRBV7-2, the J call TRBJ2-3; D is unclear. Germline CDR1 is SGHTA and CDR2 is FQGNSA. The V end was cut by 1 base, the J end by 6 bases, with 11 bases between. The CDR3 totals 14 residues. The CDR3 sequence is CASSLDSHMDTQYF. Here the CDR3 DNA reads TGTGCCAGCAGCTTAGACTCCCATATGGATACGCAGTATTTT. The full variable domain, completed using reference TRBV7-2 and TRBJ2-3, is GAGVSQSPSNKVTEKGKDVELRCDPISGHTALYWYRQSLGQGLEFLIYFQGNSAPDKSGLPSDRFSAERTGGSVSTLTIQRTQQEDSAVYLCASSLDSHMDTQYFGPGTRLTVL.

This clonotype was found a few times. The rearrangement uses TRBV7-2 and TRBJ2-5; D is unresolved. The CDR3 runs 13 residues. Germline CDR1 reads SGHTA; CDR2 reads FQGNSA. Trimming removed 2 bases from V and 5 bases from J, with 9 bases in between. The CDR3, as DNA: TGTGCCAGCAGCTTATGGCAGGAGGAGACCCAGTACTTC. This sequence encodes CASSLWQEETQYF.

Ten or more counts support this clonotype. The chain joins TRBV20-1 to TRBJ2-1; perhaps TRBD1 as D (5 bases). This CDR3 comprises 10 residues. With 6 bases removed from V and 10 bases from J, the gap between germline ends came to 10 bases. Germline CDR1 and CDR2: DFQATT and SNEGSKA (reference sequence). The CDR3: CSAVGPEQFF. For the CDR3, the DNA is TGCAGTGCGGTGGGGCCAGAGCAGTTCTTC.